This T cell receptor beta chain is from a study of T cell clonality in common variable immunodeficiency. Overall study findings and caveats: Authors noted CVID clonality's cause needs subpopulation repertoire sequencing. Reportedly, TCR beta sequences from common variable immunodeficiency showed fewer deletions and N-nucleotide insertions. Fewer TCRbeta clones were shared among CVID subjects than controls. Patient heterogeneity in the CVID cohort limited correlations between repertoire features and clinical complications.

This clone was seen many times. Its antigen is unidentified. The sequenced fragment ends 3 residues before the CDR3 boundary, so the rest is inferred from the germline J gene. V lost 0 bases to trimming and J lost 3 bases; unmatched junction nucleotides: 5. Germline CDR1 is SGHRS and CDR2 is YFSETQ. The CDR3 is 16 residues long. TCRdb keeps only in-frame clones here, not all; method: immunoSEQ multiplex PCR. The table lists 20,000 to 25,000 clones, no singletons, with around 2.4% in the top ten. Each donor provided roughly 4.5 to 8.5 ml of heparinized whole blood. This clonotype originated in a human donor with common variable immunodeficiency. Sequencing used peripheral blood mononuclear cells. The chain joins TRBV5-1 to TRBJ2-2; 7 nucleotides line up with TRBD1. CDR3 loop: CASSLAGDSYTGELFF. CDR3 DNA, as far as it was read: TGCGCCAGCAGCTTGGCCGGGGACAGTTACACCGGGGAG.